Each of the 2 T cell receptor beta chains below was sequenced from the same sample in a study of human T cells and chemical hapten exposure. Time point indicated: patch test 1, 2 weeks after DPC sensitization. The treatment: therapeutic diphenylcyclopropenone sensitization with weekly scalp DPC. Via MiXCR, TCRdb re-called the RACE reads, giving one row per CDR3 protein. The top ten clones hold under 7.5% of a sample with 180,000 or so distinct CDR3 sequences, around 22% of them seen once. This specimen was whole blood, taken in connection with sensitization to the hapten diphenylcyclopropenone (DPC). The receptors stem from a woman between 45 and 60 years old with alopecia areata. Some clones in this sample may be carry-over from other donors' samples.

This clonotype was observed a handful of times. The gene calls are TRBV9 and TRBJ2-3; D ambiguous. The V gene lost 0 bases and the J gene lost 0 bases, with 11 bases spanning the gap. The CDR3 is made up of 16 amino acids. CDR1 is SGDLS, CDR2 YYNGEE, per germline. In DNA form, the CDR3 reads TGTGCCAGCAGCGTAGGCAGGTCCACCAGCACAGATACGCAGTATTTT. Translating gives CASSVGRSTSTDTQYF.

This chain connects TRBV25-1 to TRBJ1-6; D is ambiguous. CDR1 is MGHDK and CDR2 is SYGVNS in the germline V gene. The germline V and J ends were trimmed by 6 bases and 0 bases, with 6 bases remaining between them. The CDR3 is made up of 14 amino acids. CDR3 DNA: TGTGCCAGCAGGGCGAGCTCCTATAATTCACCCCTCCACTTT. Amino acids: CASRASSYNSPLHF.